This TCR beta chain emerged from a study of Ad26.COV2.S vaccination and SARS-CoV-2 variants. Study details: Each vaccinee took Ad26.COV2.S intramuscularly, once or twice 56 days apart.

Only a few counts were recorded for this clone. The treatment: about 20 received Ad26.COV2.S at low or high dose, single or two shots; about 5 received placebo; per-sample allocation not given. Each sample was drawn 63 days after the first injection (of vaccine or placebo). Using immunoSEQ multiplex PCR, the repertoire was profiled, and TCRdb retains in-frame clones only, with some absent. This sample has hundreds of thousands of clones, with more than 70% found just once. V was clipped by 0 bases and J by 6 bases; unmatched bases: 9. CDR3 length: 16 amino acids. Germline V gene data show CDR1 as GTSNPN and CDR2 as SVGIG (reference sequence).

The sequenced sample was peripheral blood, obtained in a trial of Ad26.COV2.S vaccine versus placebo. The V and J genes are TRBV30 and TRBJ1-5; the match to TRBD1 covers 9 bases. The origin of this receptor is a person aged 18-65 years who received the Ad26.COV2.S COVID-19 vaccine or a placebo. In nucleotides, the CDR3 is TGTGCCTGGAGTGTTCCGACAGGGGGGCGCGGTCAGCCCCAGCATTTT. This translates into CAWSVPTGGRGQPQHF.